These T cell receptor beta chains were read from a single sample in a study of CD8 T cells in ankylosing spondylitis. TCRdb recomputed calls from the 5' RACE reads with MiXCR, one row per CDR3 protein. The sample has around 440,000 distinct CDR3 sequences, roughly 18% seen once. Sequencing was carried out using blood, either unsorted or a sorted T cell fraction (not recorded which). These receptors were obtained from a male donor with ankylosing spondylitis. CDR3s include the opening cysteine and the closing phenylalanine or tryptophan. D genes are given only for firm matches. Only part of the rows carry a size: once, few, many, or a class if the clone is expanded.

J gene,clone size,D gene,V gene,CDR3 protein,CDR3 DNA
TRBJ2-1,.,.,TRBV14,CASSQGVPAYNEQFF,TGTGCCAGCAGCCAAGGTGTCCCTGCCTACAATGAGCAGTTCTTC
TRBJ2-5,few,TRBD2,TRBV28,CASSFAGGPQETQYF,TGTGCCAGCAGTTTCGCGGGAGGGCCACAAGAGACCCAGTACTTC
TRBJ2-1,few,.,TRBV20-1,CSARPAYNEQFF,TGCAGTGCTAGACCGGCCTACAATGAGCAGTTCTTC
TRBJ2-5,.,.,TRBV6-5,CASSYGRMGETQYF,TGTGCCAGCAGTTACGGCAGAATGGGGGAGACCCAGTACTTC
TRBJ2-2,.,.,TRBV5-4,CASSLEWLTGELFF,TGTGCCAGCAGCTTGGAGTGGCTTACCGGGGAGCTGTTTTTT
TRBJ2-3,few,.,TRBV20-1,CSAMLDTQYF,TGCAGTGCGATGCTAGATACGCAGTATTTT
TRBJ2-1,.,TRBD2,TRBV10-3,CAIKNQPKTSGGQNEQFF,TGTGCCATCAAAAACCAACCAAAGACTAGCGGGGGACAGAATGAGCAGTTCTTC
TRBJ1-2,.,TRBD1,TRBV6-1,CASRHPGQAYGYTF,TGTGCCAGCAGGCATCCGGGACAGGCCTATGGCTACACCTTC
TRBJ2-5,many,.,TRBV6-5,CASSYGSRQAQYF,TGTGCCAGCAGTTACGGGTCGCGGCAGGCCCAGTACTTC
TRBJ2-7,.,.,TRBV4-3,CASSRGTTYEQYF,TGCGCCAGCAGTCGAGGGACGACCTACGAGCAGTACTTC
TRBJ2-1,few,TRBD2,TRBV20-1,CSARDSERLAGKRIEQFF,TGCAGTGCTAGAGATAGCGAGCGACTAGCGGGAAAACGGATTGAGCAGTTCTTC
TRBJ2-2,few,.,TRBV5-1,CASSLVKQNTGELFF,TGCGCCAGCAGCTTGGTAAAACAGAACACCGGGGAGCTGTTTTTT
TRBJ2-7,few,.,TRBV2,CASIYAGLTYEQYF,TGTGCCAGCATTTATGCCGGGTTAACCTACGAGCAGTACTTC
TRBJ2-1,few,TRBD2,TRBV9,CASSARLAGGHSYNEQFF,TGTGCCAGCAGCGCCCGACTAGCGGGGGGTCACTCCTACAATGAGCAGTTCTTC
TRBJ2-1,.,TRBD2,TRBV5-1,CASSPGTSVDNEQFF,TGCGCCAGCAGCCCCGGGACTAGCGTTGACAATGAGCAGTTCTTC
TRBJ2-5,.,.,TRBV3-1,CASSNREWTQYF,TGTGCCAGCAGCAACAGGGAGTGGACCCAGTACTTC
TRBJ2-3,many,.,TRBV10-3,CATRVGTTDTQYF,TGTGCCACCAGGGTGGGAACCACAGATACGCAGTATTTT
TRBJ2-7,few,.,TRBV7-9,CASSLGGRGLHEQYF,TGTGCCAGCAGCTTAGGTGGGCGGGGGCTCCACGAGCAGTACTTC
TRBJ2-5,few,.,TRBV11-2,CASSLDGRSQETQYF,TGTGCCAGCAGCTTAGATGGCAGGAGCCAAGAGACCCAGTACTTC
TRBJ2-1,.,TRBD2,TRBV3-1,CASSVSGRARYNEQFF,TGTGCCAGCAGCGTAAGCGGGAGGGCGAGGTACAATGAGCAGTTCTTC
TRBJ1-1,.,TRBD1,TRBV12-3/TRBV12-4,CASRAGTGAFF,TGTGCCAGCAGGGCAGGGACAGGAGCTTTCTTT
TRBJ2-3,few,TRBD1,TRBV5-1,CASSPTGTGVLPQYF,TGCGCCAGCAGCCCCACCGGGACAGGGGTCCTGCCGCAGTATTTT
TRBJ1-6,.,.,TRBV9,CASSVGGGGNSPLHF,TGTGCCAGCAGCGTGGGGGGGGGAGGAAATTCACCCCTCCACTTT
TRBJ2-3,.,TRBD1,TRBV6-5,CASSYGTGGPDTQYF,TGTGCCAGCAGTTACGGGACAGGGGGCCCAGATACGCAGTATTTT
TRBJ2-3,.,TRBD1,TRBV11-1,CASSTRQGMTTSTDTQYF,TGTGCCAGCAGCACCCGACAGGGGATGACGACTAGCACAGATACGCAGTATTTT
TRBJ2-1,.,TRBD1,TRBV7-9,CASSPQGAASYNEQFF,TGTGCCAGCAGCCCACAGGGGGCAGCCTCCTACAATGAGCAGTTCTTC
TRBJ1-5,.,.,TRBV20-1,CSAANSNQPQHF,TGCAGTGCTGCCAATAGCAATCAGCCCCAGCATTTT
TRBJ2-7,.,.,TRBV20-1,CSARMVYEQYF,TGCAGTGCTAGGATGGTTTACGAGCAGTACTTC
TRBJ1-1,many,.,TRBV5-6,CASSLLMNTEAFF,TGTGCCAGCAGCTTGCTGATGAACACTGAAGCTTTCTTT
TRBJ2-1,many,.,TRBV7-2,CASSLGQGPYNEQFF,TGTGCCAGCAGCTTAGGGCAGGGGCCTTACAATGAGCAGTTCTTC
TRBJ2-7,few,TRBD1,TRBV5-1,CASSLVVQGDYEQYF,TGCGCCAGCAGCTTGGTGGTCCAGGGGGACTACGAGCAGTACTTC
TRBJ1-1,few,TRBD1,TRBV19,CASIRQGNTEAFF,TGTGCCAGTATCCGACAGGGGAACACTGAAGCTTTCTTT
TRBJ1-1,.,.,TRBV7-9,CASMRRKGRFNTEAFF,TGTGCCAGCATGCGCCGGAAGGGGCGCTTCAACACTGAAGCTTTCTTT
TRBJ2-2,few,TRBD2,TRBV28,CASSAGTSGTGELFF,TGTGCCAGCAGCGCCGGGACTAGCGGGACCGGGGAGCTGTTTTTT
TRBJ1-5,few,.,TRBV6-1,CASSPRGGDQPQHF,TGTGCCAGCAGTCCCCGTGGGGGGGATCAGCCCCAGCATTTT